The 9 T cell receptor beta chains below come from one sample, sequenced in a study of PD-1 blockade in mismatch repair-deficient tumors. TCRdb's table, derived via immunoSEQ multiplex PCR, lists solely in-frame clones and lacks some. The repertoire has about 39,000 clones, 65% to 85% of them found once; the top ten carry 1% to 1.4%. Specimen: PBMCs, collected 38 to 40 weeks after starting pembrolizumab. The receptors derive from an adult with mismatch repair-deficient cancer.

This clone came up once. The J gene is TRBJ1-1, the V gene TRBV19, with D tentatively TRBD1 (6 bases). Germline lookup yields CDR1 LNHDA and CDR2 SQIVND (reference sequence). V lost 3 bases to trimming and J lost 1 base, with 12 bases between them. The CDR3 length is 15 residues. The CDR3 loop reads CASSILGQRNTEAFF. The CDR3 DNA reads as TGTGCCAGTAGTATTCTTGGACAGAGGAACACTGAAGCTTTCTTT.

The chain uses TRBV7-2 and TRBJ2-3, with D possibly being TRBD2 (5 bases). The germline V gene encodes CDR1 SGHTA and CDR2 FQGNSA. The V end was cut by 1 base, the J end by 5 bases, with 10 bases between. The CDR3 consists of 14 residues. CDR3 DNA sequence: TGTGCCAGCAGCTTAGGAGGGTGGGGAGATACGCAGTATTTT. This encodes CASSLGGWGDTQYF. The whole variable domain, remainder taken from reference TRBV7-2 and TRBJ2-3, is GAGVSQSPSNKVTEKGKDVELRCDPISGHTALYWYRQSLGQGLEFLIYFQGNSAPDKSGLPSDRFSAERTGGSVSTLTIQRTQQEDSAVYLCASSLGGWGDTQYFGPGTRLTVL.

The chain joins TRBV5-6 to TRBJ2-7; 7 nucleotides line up with TRBD1. The CDR3 runs 14 residues. The V segment lost 2 bases and the J segment 2 bases; nucleotides outside the gene matches: 4. Germline V gene sequence: CDR1 SGHDT, CDR2 YYEEEE. The CDR3 protein is CASSFDREAYEQYF. As DNA, the CDR3 is TGTGCCAGCAGCTTTGACAGGGAAGCCTACGAGCAGTACTTC.

This clone was recorded a few times. J is TRBJ2-4 and V is TRBV28, with 9 bases lining up with TRBD1. CDR1 and CDR2 from the germline V gene are MDHEN and SYDVKM. The CDR3 runs 18 residues. Losses at the gene ends were 0 bases for V and 3 bases for J; bases not matched to a gene: 9. The CDR3 sequence: CASSLWQTGGKNKNIQYF. CDR3 DNA: TGTGCCAGCAGTTTATGGCAGACAGGGGGTAAGAACAAAAACATTCAGTACTTC.

This clone was counted between two and nine times. The chain carries TRBV28 and TRBJ2-3, with D possibly matching TRBD1 (6 bases). CDR1 is MDHEN and CDR2 is SYDVKM in the germline V gene. The CDR3 runs 16 residues. Trimming left V 6 bases short and J 1 base short, with 17 bases between. This CDR3 reads CASREQGYLRTDTQYF. As DNA, the CDR3 is TGTGCCAGCAGGGAACAGGGATATTTGCGCACAGATACGCAGTATTTT.

V usage is TRBV14 and J usage is TRBJ2-2, with 11 nucleotides matching TRBD1. CDR3 length equals 17 residues. Germline-derived CDR1 and CDR2 are SGHDN and FVKESK. Losses at the gene ends were 4 bases for V and 6 bases for J; bases not matched to a gene: 10. CDR3 in DNA: TGTGCCAGCAGCCCATTCTCCGGGACAGGGGGTGCCGGGGAGCTGTTTTTT. Translation gives CASSPFSGTGGAGELFF.

This clone was counted once. The gene calls are TRBV21-1 and TRBJ2-7; TRBD2 reflects the table's D call only, with no check against the DNA. TRBV21-1 is labeled a pseudogene. CDR3 size: 16 residues. DNA for the CDR3: TGTGCCAGCACCACCCCGGTCATTGCGGGAATTAGTGAGCAGTACTTC. Its translation is CASTTPVIAGISEQYF.

In DNA, the CDR3 is TGTGCCAGCAGTTTACACCCCTCTGGACTAGCGGGATCAGCCTACGAGCAGTACTTC. Residues: CASSLHPSGLAGSAYEQYF. The chain combines TRBV27 with TRBJ2-7; 12 nucleotides agree with TRBD2. The CDR3 spans 19 residues. V was pared by 2 bases and J by 2 bases, with 13 bases of the junction left unmatched. Germline CDR1 is MNHEY and CDR2 is SMNVEV (reference sequence).

This chain connects TRBV6-6 to TRBJ2-1; 9 bases are shared with TRBD2. Losses at the gene ends were 5 bases for V and 4 bases for J; bases not matched to a gene: 9. Looked up from germline, CDR1 is MNHNY and CDR2 is SVGAGI (reference sequence). The length of the CDR3 is 16 residues. The CDR3 DNA follows: TGTGCCAGCAGTCCGTTAACTAGCGGGTTTTACAATGAGCAGTTCTTC. Translating gives CASSPLTSGFYNEQFF.